This TCR beta chain was found in a study of blood T cell repertoires in COVID-19. Overall study: Italy, Spain and the United States were the sources of the convalescent and acute COVID-19 samples. Nucleic acid was either cDNA or gDNA, and it came from T cells, B-cell-depleted T cells, or PBMCs.

V shed 4 bases, J shed 2 bases, and the junction held 5 bases outside the gene matches. CDR1 and CDR2 (germline): LGHNA, YSLEER. This CDR3 has 16 amino acids. Source study methods: Estimation of nucleated cell counts was performed using reference gene primer amplification. Data came from immunoSEQ multiplex PCR; TCRdb stores just in-frame clones and leaves some out. The V and J calls and the clone size are those of that table, but D and trimming were determined from the DNA. The table has 140,000 or so clones, approximately 89% seen once. The table lists this clone with a count of one. This receptor was taken from a human donor in a cohort sampled during active COVID-19. V gene TRBV4-3 combines with J gene TRBJ2-1; TRBD2 aligns across 10 bases. Sequenced: peripheral blood. CDR3 region: CASSRPLAGTYNEQFF. As DNA, the CDR3 is TGCGCCAGCAGCCGACCACTAGCGGGGACCTACAATGAGCAGTTCTTC.